Given below is one T cell receptor beta chain in context. The germline V gene has CDR1 SGHRS and CDR2 YFSETQ. V trimming: 0 bases; J trimming: 7 bases; junction bases outside the gene matches: 4. This CDR3 spans 15 amino acids. The entry originates in a study of T cells in localized non-small cell lung cancer. The table came from immunoSEQ multiplex PCR; TCRdb's copy has only in-frame clones and leaves some out. The table has tens of thousands of clones, 65% to 90% seen once. Sequenced here: peripheral blood, sampled before any cancer treatment. The genes are TRBV5-1 and TRBJ1-4; 9 nucleotides line up with TRBD1. This TCR came from a male donor older than 55 with stage III lung adenocarcinoma. CDR3 residues: CASSLGGQGREKLFF. For the CDR3, the DNA is TGCGCCAGCAGCTTGGGGGGACAGGGACGTGAAAAACTGTTTTTT. The whole variable domain, remainder taken from reference TRBV5-1 and TRBJ1-4, is KAGVTQTPRYLIKTRGQQVTLSCSPISGHRSVSWYQQTPGQGLQFLFEYFSETQRNKGNFPGRFSGRQFSNSRSEMNVSTLELGDSALYLCASSLGGQGREKLFFGSGTQLSVL.